This TCR beta chain was recorded in a study of tissue T cells after allogeneic stem cell transplantation. Clones were sequenced by immunoSEQ multiplex PCR, and TCRdb holds only the in-frame ones, with some missing. The sample contains 28,000 or so clones, about 90% of which appear only once. Germline values: CDR1 MDHEN, CDR2 SYDVKM. V gave up 3 bases and J gave up 5 bases, with 16 bases separating them. The CDR3 is 16 residues long. The rearrangement links TRBV28 to TRBJ1-4; weak D call: TRBD1 (5 bases). The sequences come from blood, collected before transplantation. The source is a male donor aged 60 or over who later had graft-versus-host disease after an allogeneic stem cell transplant. The CDR3 nucleotides read TGTGCCAGCAGTTTCCAGGGCCCGGGAAAAAATGAAAAACTGTTTTTT. It encodes CASSFQGPGKNEKLFF.